This T cell receptor beta chain originates from a study of blood T cell repertoires in COVID-19. The wider study: Some COVID-19 samples were acute and others convalescent; all came from the United States, Italy and Spain. In each case, the material was cDNA or gDNA derived from T cells, B-cell-depleted T cells, or PBMCs.

In the source study's methods: Reference gene primers were amplified, and this amplification served to estimate nucleated cell counts. Repertoires were generated with immunoSEQ multiplex PCR, while TCRdb's copy carries only in-frame clones and drops some. V and J calls and clone size come straight from that table; D and trimming were deduced from the DNA. The sample lists 200,000 to 250,000 clones, roughly 86% occurring once. The CDR3 extends over 12 amino acids. Germline lookup yields CDR1 SQVTM and CDR2 ANQGSEA. Deletions cut 6 bases from V and 5 bases from J, with 10 bases between. In this sample, this clone turned up a few times.

The origin of this receptor is a woman aged 35 to 49 with acute or convalescent COVID-19. This rearrangement joins TRBV29-1 to TRBJ1-4, with a tentative D call TRBD1 (6 bases). Source material: peripheral blood. The CDR3 is CSVETGNEKLFF. CDR3 nucleotide sequence: TGCAGCGTCGAGACAGGAAATGAAAAACTGTTTTTT. Together with reference TRBV29-1 and TRBJ1-4, the CDR3 gives the full variable domain: SAVISQKPSRDICQRGTSLTIQCQVDSQVTMMFWYRQQPGQSLTLIATANQGSEATYESGFVIDKFPISRPNLTFSTLTVSNMSPEDSSIYLCSVETGNEKLFFGSGTQLSVL.